A selection of T cell receptor beta chains follows, all from one sample in a study of cytomegalovirus exposure and HLA in healthy donors. Profiled with immunoSEQ multiplex PCR; TCRdb holds only in-frame clones, not every one. Among about 160,000 clones, around 74% were seen once, and the ten largest hold approximately 2%. The sample consisted of PBMCs. Every receptor here comes from a female donor in good health and CMV-seronegative. The CDR3 runs from the conserved cysteine through the conserved F or W. The D gene is left open where the match is weak. Only part of the rows carry a size: once, few, many, or a class if the clone is expanded.

V gene	clone size	D gene	J gene	CDR3 DNA	CDR3 protein
TRBV5-4	-	TRBD2	TRBJ2-2	TGTGCCAGCAGCTTGGGGCGGGGGGAGACCGGGGAGCTGTTTTTT	CASSLGRGETGELFF
TRBV5-4	few	TRBD2	TRBJ2-3	TGTGCCAGCAGCTTACTAGCGGGCACAGATACGCAGTATTTT	CASSLLAGTDTQYF
TRBV5-4	-	-	TRBJ2-6	TGTGCCAGCGGGGGGAACGCTCTGAATGCTGGGGGCAACGTCCTGACTTTC	CASGGNALNAGGNVLTF
TRBV19	-	-	TRBJ2-2	TGTGCCAGTAGTACCTCCAGATACACCGGGGAGCTGTTTTTT	CASSTSRYTGELFF
TRBV9	-	-	TRBJ1-1	TGTGCCAGCAGCCTTAGTGGGGGAGGCACTGAAGCTTTCTTT	CASSLSGGGTEAFF
TRBV14	-	TRBD1	TRBJ1-6	TGTGCCAGCAGCCAACAGACAGGGGGACGCTCACCCCTCCACTTT	CASSQQTGGRSPLHF
TRBV9	-	-	TRBJ2-3	TGTGCCAGCAGCCCCCTCTTTCTGGCCTCACCCGATACGCAGTATTTT	CASSPLFLASPDTQYF
TRBV2	-	-	TRBJ2-7	TGTGCCAGCGCCCGGACTTGGGAGAGCTACGAGCAGTACTTC	CASARTWESYEQYF
TRBV5-1	-	TRBD2	TRBJ2-7	TGCGCCAGCAGCTTGTCCGCTAGCGGGGGGTACGAGCAGTACTTC	CASSLSASGGYEQYF
TRBV6-6	few	TRBD1	TRBJ1-2	TGTGCCAGCAGTTACCCCGGACAGGCCTCTAACTATGGCTACACCTTC	CASSYPGQASNYGYTF
TRBV7-7	-	TRBD2	TRBJ2-7	TGTGCCAGCAGTAGCGGGGGAACCTACGAGCAGTACTTC	CASSSGGTYEQYF
TRBV11-2	-	-	TRBJ1-2	TGTGCCAGCAGTGACGCCCTCCAGGGGCGGTATGGCTACACCTTC	CASSDALQGRYGYTF
TRBV18	-	-	TRBJ2-5	TGTGCCAGCTCACGCCAGTACCAAGAGACCCAGTACTTC	CASSRQYQETQYF
TRBV7-3	once	TRBD2	TRBJ2-5	TGTGCCAGCAGCTTAATGGCGGGAGGGAGGGAGACCCAGTACTTC	CASSLMAGGRETQYF
TRBV5-1	-	TRBD1	TRBJ2-4	TGCGCCAGCAGCTTGGGAGGGACAGGATGGCCCGGGGGCATTCAGTACTTC	CASSLGGTGWPGGIQYF
TRBV7-9	-	TRBD1	TRBJ2-7	TGTGCCAGCAGCCCGAGTCCTGGGACAGGGCATGCCGAGCAGTACTTC	CASSPSPGTGHAEQYF
TRBV28	-	TRBD1	TRBJ2-5	TGTGCCAGCAGTCCGACAGGGACGGAGACCCAGTACTTC	CASSPTGTETQYF
TRBV9	-	-	TRBJ1-5	TGTGCCAGCAGCGTAGCGGGTAGCAATCAGCCCCAGCATTTT	CASSVAGSNQPQHF
TRBV27	-	TRBD2	TRBJ2-3	TGTGCCAGCAGTTCCGGACTAGCAAGGGCAGATACGCAGTATTTT	CASSSGLARADTQYF
TRBV4-2	-	-	TRBJ1-4	TGTGCCAGCAGTCTCACCAGTACAACTAATGAAAAACTGTTTTTT	CASSLTSTTNEKLFF
TRBV14	-	TRBD1	TRBJ1-4	TGTGCCAGCAGCCGACAGGGATCGGGAAAACTGTTTTTT	CASSRQGSGKLFF
TRBV2	few	-	TRBJ2-2	TGTGCCAGCAGCCACGAGGGGGGGAAGAACACCGGGGAGCTGTTTTTT	CASSHEGGKNTGELFF
TRBV27	once	-	TRBJ2-7	TGTGCCAGCAGTTTATTGGGGCGGTCCCCTAATGAGCAGTACTTC	CASSLLGRSPNEQYF
TRBV11-2	-	-	TRBJ1-1	TGTGCCAGCAGCTTACGGGTAAGCACTGAAGCTTTCTTT	CASSLRVSTEAFF
TRBV6-1	-	-	TRBJ2-7	TGTGCCAGCCGAATGGGAGGAGGGGAAAGCGAGCAGTACTTC	CASRMGGGESEQYF